The rows below give T cell receptor beta chains drawn from one sample of a study of shared clonotypes between healthy human individuals. Libraries were prepared by immunoSEQ multiplex PCR; TCRdb keeps only in-frame clonotypes and omits some of them. The data show around 500,000 clones, around four fifths seen once. Sequencing was done on a sample of PBMCs. All receptors derive from a woman in her thirties or forties in good health. Some clones in this sample may be carry-over from other donors' samples. The conserved cysteine and the conserved F or W are not part of the CDR3 here. Clone size, where shown, is once, few, many, or a class for clones that have expanded.

>NA|TRBV19|TRBJ2-7
ASSPPRQGVPRGSYEQY
>NA|TRBV23-1|TRBJ1-5
ASSQPPGTGDSNQPQH
>few|TRBV6-5|TRBJ1-1
ASSYARQPGTEAF
>NA|TRBV20-1|TRBJ1-3
SAQDGNTIY
>NA|TRBV7-2|TRBJ2-1
ASSSPTTSGGLEQF
>once|TRBV28|TRBJ1-5
ASRTGDGQPQH
>once|TRBV4-2|TRBJ1-1
ASSPDRVNTEAF
>once|TRBV7-9|TRBJ2-1
ASSRWPGATYNEQF
>NA|TRBV4-3|TRBJ1-5
ASSQRTGNQPQH
>NA|TRBV18|TRBJ2-5
ASSPLSLAGETQY
>NA|TRBV7-7|TRBJ2-1
ASSRPKGRNEQF
>NA|TRBV28|TRBJ2-1
ASSFILAGGYNEQF
>NA|TRBV28|TRBJ2-7
ASSSAAGTGFFEQY
>NA|TRBV2|TRBJ2-7
ASKDRVNSYEQY
>NA|TRBV6-5|NA
ASRKGGQSYEQY
>NA|TRBV5-1|TRBJ2-3
ASSLAPGLAGDTQY
>once|TRBV6-1|TRBJ1-1
ASSERGVGRTEAF
>many|TRBV5-1|TRBJ2-1
ASSLQGSSYNEQF
>once|TRBV11-2|TRBJ2-7
ASSQGLFSYEQY
>NA|TRBV28|TRBJ1-4
ASSYLNNEKLF
>NA|TRBV27|TRBJ2-1
ASSLYWTGGWRQF
>NA|TRBV27|TRBJ1-2
ASKDSRNYGYT
>NA|TRBV7-2|TRBJ2-3
ASSLFGGGTGTDTQY
>NA|TRBV6-6|TRBJ2-7
ASSYESYEQY
>NA|TRBV28|TRBJ2-4
ASSSPGLAETVAKNIQY
>NA|TRBV27|TRBJ2-2
ASSSRATWRTGELF
>few|TRBV15|TRBJ1-2
ATSRDRFVDGYT
>NA|TRBV28|TRBJ1-1
ASRANTEAF
>NA|TRBV6-6|TRBJ1-2
ASSYSSGTQDGYT
>NA|TRBV4-1|TRBJ2-1
ASSQVGASGSEQF
>NA|TRBV29-1|TRBJ1-1
SVVPGTEAF
>NA|TRBV19|TRBJ2-1
ASSKGTSGDNEQF
>many|TRBV6-4|TRBJ2-1
ASSDGTGGNEQF
>few|TRBV19|TRBJ1-5
ASSSDGPRSLQPQH
>NA|TRBV2|TRBJ2-1
ASSGQGHEQF
>NA|TRBV6-1|TRBJ2-1
ASLIRLAGYNEQF
>NA|TRBV5-8|TRBJ1-2
ASSLQGYGYT
>NA|TRBV28|TRBJ2-3
ASSQEIFTQY
>NA|TRBV7-2|TRBJ1-2
ASSLVAPGTHEGYT
>NA|TRBV4-2|TRBJ1-2
ASSQGAGRDYGYT
>NA|TRBV29-1|TRBJ2-5
SVVGMKTQY
>NA|TRBV28|TRBJ1-2
ASSLGGGNYGYT
>NA|TRBV7-8|TRBJ1-1
ASSPGTGGTTEAF
>NA|TRBV13|TRBJ2-7
ASSLNGRSSYEQY
>NA|TRBV7-9|TRBJ1-1
ASSPKGGGQMNTEAF
>few|TRBV7-7|TRBJ2-5
ASSRQGGQETQY
>NA|TRBV11-3|TRBJ2-7
ASSLEREDEQY
>NA|TRBV27|TRBJ2-3
ASSFQAGRSDTQY
>NA|TRBV27|TRBJ2-1
ASSMTSPYNEQF
>few|TRBV7-9|TRBJ2-7
ASSLGGGSIKEQY
>NA|TRBV6-5|TRBJ1-1
ASGLGMNTEAF
>NA|TRBV7-3|TRBJ2-1
ASSLMNGYNEQF
>NA|TRBV15|TRBJ1-2
ATSRAQGGFGYT
>NA|TRBV11-2|TRBJ2-7
ASSLALVLGYEQY
>NA|TRBV19|TRBJ2-7
ATRLAGEREQY